Listed here are 15 T cell receptor beta chains from one sample, sequenced in a study of cytomegalovirus exposure and HLA in healthy donors. Vbeta (60) and Jbeta (13) primers were used in the PCR. Clones were read by immunoSEQ multiplex PCR, and TCRdb kept only the in-frame ones, dropping some. The data hold about 120,000 clones, with more than 65% observed a single time. The sample taken for sequencing was PBMCs. The source is a woman aged 18-29 years in good health and CMV-seronegative.

A remark on this clone: An end of the junction differs from the germline gene, which may be a read error. The V gene is TRBV6-1, the J gene TRBJ2-7, with TRBD2 matching 9 bases. The CDR3 has 14 residues. From germline, CDR1 is MNHNS and CDR2 SASEGT. The chain's CDR3 is CASREGTSKYEQYF. The CDR3 nucleotides read TGTGCCAGCAGGGAAGGGACTAGCAAGTACGAGCAGTACTTC.

This sequence joins TRBV27 and TRBJ2-7; 7 nucleotides match TRBD1. V lost 2 bases to trimming and J lost 1 base; unmatched junction nucleotides: 5. The CDR3 is made up of 15 amino acids. The germline gives CDR1 MNHEY, CDR2 SMNVEV (reference sequence). CDR3 region: CASSLHGTASYEQYF. The CDR3 region has the DNA TGTGCCAGCAGTTTACACGGGACAGCATCCTACGAGCAGTACTTC.

The chain joins TRBV4-1 to TRBJ2-7; 12 positions agree with TRBD2. After removal of 1 base from V and 4 bases from J, the junction contained 2 bases not matched to a gene. CDR1 MGHRA and CDR2 YSYEKL come from the germline V gene. The CDR3 has 15 residues. CDR3 coding DNA: TGCGCCAGCAGCCAAGTTGGGACTAGCGGGTACGAGCAGTACTTC. It is translated as CASSQVGTSGYEQYF.

The rearrangement uses TRBV27 and TRBJ2-3; a possible D gene is TRBD1 (6 bases). CDR1 MNHEY and CDR2 SMNVEV come from the germline V gene (reference sequence). V lost 4 bases and J lost 2, with 13 bases in between. CDR3 length: 15 amino acids. CDR3 bases: TGTGCCAGCAGTTCACGGGACATACCCACAGATACGCAGTATTTT. Translated, it gives CASSSRDIPTDTQYF.

This rearrangement joins TRBV7-3 to TRBJ2-2; weak D call: TRBD2 (5 bases). Germline lookup yields CDR1 SGHTA and CDR2 FQGTGA. The V end lost 6 bases, the J end lost 4 bases, and 12 bases lay between the germline ends. The CDR3 covers 14 residues. The CDR3 is CASSVGVLTGELFF. The CDR3 DNA reads TGTGCCAGCAGTGTCGGGGTTCTCACCGGGGAGCTGTTTTTT.

The V call is TRBV5-1, the J call TRBJ1-6; maybe TRBD1 (5 bases). From germline, CDR1 is SGHRS and CDR2 YFSETQ. Trimming removed 0 bases at V and 10 bases at J, with 14 bases between. The CDR3 consists of 15 residues. CDR3: CASSLGGREHSPLHF. The CDR3 nucleotides are TGCGCCAGCAGCTTGGGTGGCAGGGAACACTCACCCCTCCACTTT.

Notes on this clone: A read error may produce the germline difference seen at one junction end. This chain links TRBV12-5 with TRBJ2-3; D remains ambiguous. The CDR3 spans 13 residues. From germline, CDR1 is LGHNT and CDR2 FRNRAP. CDR3 sequence: CASGSVSKDTQYF. DNA for the CDR3: TGTGCTAGTGGTTCCGTAAGCAAAGATACGCAGTATTTT.

This chain connects TRBV30 to TRBJ1-1; 8 nucleotides align to TRBD1. Trimming at V came to 1 base and at J to 2 bases, leaving 12 bases not matched to a gene. There are 17 residues in the CDR3. CDR1 is GTSNPN, CDR2 SVGIG, per germline (reference sequence). In DNA, the CDR3 is TGTGCCTGGAGTGGAATTATCGGGGGACAGGTCAACACTGAAGCTTTCTTT. This codes for CAWSGIIGGQVNTEAFF.

The genes are TRBV5-1 and TRBJ2-1; D may be TRBD2 (5 bases). Germline V gives CDR1 SGHRS, CDR2 YFSETQ. V dropped 0 bases and J dropped 2 bases, with 9 bases sitting between them. CDR3 size: 15 residues. The CDR3 bases are TGCGCCAGCAGCTTGGTAAGCGGTCCCTACAATGAGCAGTTCTTC. This sequence encodes CASSLVSGPYNEQFF.

The rearrangement uses TRBV7-8 and TRBJ1-2; D not resolved. Per the germline V gene, CDR1 is SGHVS and CDR2 is FQNEAQ. The CDR3 runs 19 residues. Trimming left V 1 base short and J 6 bases short, with 27 bases between. In nucleotides, the CDR3 is TGTGCCAGCAGCTTAGGCGGGTTTTCGGGCAGCCAGTCTGTTCATGGCTACACCTTC. Translation gives CASSLGGFSGSQSVHGYTF.

CDR3 loop: CASSPPRTGEREQFF. The CDR3 nucleotides are TGTGCCAGCTCACCACCGCGGACAGGGGAACGAGAGCAGTTCTTC. The chain carries TRBV18 and TRBJ2-1; 9 nucleotides line up with TRBD1. Germline V gene lookup returns CDR1 KGHSH and CDR2 LQKENI. V was pared by 0 bases and J by 10 bases, with 7 bases of the junction left unmatched. This CDR3 region has 15 residues.

The chain combines TRBV10-3 with TRBJ2-3, with TRBD2 matching 16 bases. This CDR3 contains 18 residues. Germline assignment: CDR1 ENHRY and CDR2 SYGVKD. V trimming: 4 bases; J trimming: 2 bases; junction bases outside the gene matches: 6. The CDR3 DNA is TGTGCCATCAGTGTTTTGGGACTAGCGGGGGGGCCCACAGATACGCAGTATTTT. Translation: CAISVLGLAGGPTDTQYF.

The chain joins TRBV7-2 to TRBJ2-1; a possible D gene is TRBD2 (6 bases). V lost 1 base and J 1 base, leaving 11 bases between the germline ends. This CDR3 spans 16 amino acids. The germline CDR1 and CDR2 sequences are SGHTA and FQGNSA. CDR3 DNA sequence: TGTGCCAGCAGCTTAGTGGGCGGGGTGTCCTACAATGAGCAGTTCTTC. Its translation: CASSLVGGVSYNEQFF.

The chain has TRBV5-1 and TRBJ1-2; 9 bases are a match to TRBD1. V lost 0 bases, J lost 4 bases, and 13 bases stayed unmatched. Germline V gene data show CDR1 as SGHRS and CDR2 as YFSETQ. There are 18 residues in the CDR3. CDR3 sequence: CASSLGDRDLMISYGYTF. DNA of the CDR3: TGCGCCAGCAGCTTGGGGGACAGGGACTTAATGATCTCCTATGGCTACACCTTC.

This clone came up once. This chain connects TRBV6-1 to TRBJ1-1; D is unresolved. V lost 10 bases, J lost 4 bases, and 16 bases lay in between. Germline lookup yields CDR1 MNHNS and CDR2 SASEGT. This CDR3 has 13 amino acids. DNA of the CDR3: TGTGCCATAGAAATCCGGGAGGGCACTGAAGCTTTCTTT. Translated, it gives CAIEIREGTEAFF.